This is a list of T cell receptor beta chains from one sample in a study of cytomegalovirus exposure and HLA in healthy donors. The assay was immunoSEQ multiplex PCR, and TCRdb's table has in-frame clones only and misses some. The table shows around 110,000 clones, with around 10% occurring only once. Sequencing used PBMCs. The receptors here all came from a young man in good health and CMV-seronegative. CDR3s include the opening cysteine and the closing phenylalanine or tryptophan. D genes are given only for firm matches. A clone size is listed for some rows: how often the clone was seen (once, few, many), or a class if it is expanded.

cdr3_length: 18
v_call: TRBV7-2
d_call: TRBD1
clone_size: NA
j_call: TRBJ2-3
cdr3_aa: CASSSQPPTGTGGGGQYF
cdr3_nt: TGTGCCAGCAGCTCTCAACCCCCAACCGGGACAGGGGGCGGTGGGCAGTATTTT

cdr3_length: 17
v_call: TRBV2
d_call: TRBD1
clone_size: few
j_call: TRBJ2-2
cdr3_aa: CASSENTGTGFTGELFF
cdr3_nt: TGTGCCAGCAGTGAAAACACCGGGACAGGGTTCACCGGGGAGCTGTTTTTT

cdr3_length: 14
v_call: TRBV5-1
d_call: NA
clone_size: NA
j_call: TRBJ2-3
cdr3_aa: CASSFSARGDTQYF
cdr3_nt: TGCGCCAGCAGCTTTTCCGCCCGGGGAGATACGCAGTATTTT

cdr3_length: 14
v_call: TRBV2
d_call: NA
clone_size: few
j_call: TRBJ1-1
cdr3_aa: CASSGRQRNTEAFF
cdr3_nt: TGTGCCAGCAGTGGCCGACAGAGAAACACTGAAGCTTTCTTT

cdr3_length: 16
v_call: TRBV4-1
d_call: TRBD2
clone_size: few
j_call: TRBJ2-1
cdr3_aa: CASSQVPGLDGVEQFF
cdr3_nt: TGCGCCAGCAGCCAAGTACCGGGACTAGACGGGGTTGAGCAGTTCTTC

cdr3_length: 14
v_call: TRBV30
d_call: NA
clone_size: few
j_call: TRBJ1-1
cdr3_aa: CAWGRQIMNTEAFF
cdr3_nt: TGTGCCTGGGGTAGACAGATCATGAACACTGAAGCTTTCTTT

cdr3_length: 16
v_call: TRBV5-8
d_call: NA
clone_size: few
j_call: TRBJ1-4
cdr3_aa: CASSLAVLPTNEKLFF
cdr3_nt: TGTGCCAGCAGCCTAGCGGTACTACCAACTAATGAAAAACTGTTTTTT

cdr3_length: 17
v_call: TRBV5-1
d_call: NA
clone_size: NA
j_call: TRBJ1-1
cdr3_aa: CASSLHFRGTMNTEAFF
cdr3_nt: TGCGCCAGCAGCTTACACTTCAGGGGTACTATGAACACTGAAGCTTTCTTT

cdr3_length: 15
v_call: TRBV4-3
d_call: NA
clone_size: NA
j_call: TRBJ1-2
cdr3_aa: CASSRVTAANYGYTF
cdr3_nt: TGCGCCAGCAGCCGAGTGACAGCAGCTAACTATGGCTACACCTTC

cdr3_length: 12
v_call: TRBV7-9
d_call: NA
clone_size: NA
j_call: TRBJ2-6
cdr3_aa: CATPPGANVLTF
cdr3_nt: TGTGCCACTCCCCCTGGGGCCAACGTCCTGACTTTC

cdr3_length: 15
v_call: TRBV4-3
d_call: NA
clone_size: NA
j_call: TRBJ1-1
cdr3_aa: CASSQDWLMNTEAFF
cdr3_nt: TGCGCCAGCAGCCAAGATTGGCTCATGAACACTGAAGCTTTCTTT